This TCR beta chain was identified in a study of T-cell reconstitution after alpha-beta-depleted transplantation in children. This CDR3 is built from 12 residues. CDR1 and CDR2 (germline): MRHNA, SNTAGT. Comment on this clonotype: Mismatch with germline at one junction end may stem from a read error.

Preparation of the TCRbeta library was carried out with unique molecular identifiers. TCRdb recomputed calls from the PCR reads with MiXCR, one row per CDR3 protein. The sample holds hundreds of thousands of distinct CDR3 sequences, roughly 15% seen once. Sequenced here: PBMCs from the stem cell graft donor, sampled from the stem cell graft. The TCR sequence derives from a human donor who donated a stem cell graft to a child with acute myeloid leukemia. This chain uses TRBV6-4 with TRBJ2-2; D may correspond to TRBD1 or TRBD2 (5 bases each). The CDR3 DNA reads as TGTGCCAGCAGTGGAGGGACCGGGGAGCTGTCTTTT. Translated, it gives CASSGGTGELSF.